These T cell receptor beta chains were read from a single sample in a study of CD8 T cells in Susac syndrome. From the immunoSEQ multiplex PCR reads, TCRdb called clonotypes with MiXCR, one entry per CDR3 protein. The repertoire has around 110,000 distinct CDR3 sequences, about 93% of them found once; the top ten carry about 0.3%. The material sequenced was CD8+ T cells from PBMCs. The receptors originated from a human donor with Susac syndrome. CDR3s include the opening cysteine and the closing phenylalanine or tryptophan. A D gene is named only where the DNA matches it firmly. Part of the rows lack a size; the others show once, few, many or a class for expanded clones.

TRBV29-1	NA	NA	TRBJ2-2	TGCAGCGTGGCAGGCGCGAACACCGGGGAGCTGTTTTTT	CSVAGANTGELFF
TRBV29-1	NA	NA	TRBJ2-1	TGCAGCGTTGATCCGGGCAGGGCCTCCTACAATGAGCAGTTCTTC	CSVDPGRASYNEQFF
TRBV4-3	NA	NA	TRBJ2-2	TGCGCCAGCAGCCAAGAGGGGGTCGGGGAGCTGTTTTTT	CASSQEGVGELFF
TRBV7-2	once	TRBD2	TRBJ2-5	TGTGCCAGCAGCCTGTGGACTAGCCGAGAGACCCAGTACTTC	CASSLWTSRETQYF
TRBV6-5	NA	NA	TRBJ2-7	TGTGCCAGCAGCCCCCTGACCGATCCAGGCGACCAGTACTTC	CASSPLTDPGDQYF
TRBV5-4	NA	NA	TRBJ2-3	TGTGCCAGCAGCGAAACAGATACGCAGTATTTT	CASSETDTQYF
TRBV4-1	NA	NA	TRBJ1-6	TGCGCCAGCAGACTGGAGGCAGGGGCAAATTCACCCCTCCACTTT	CASRLEAGANSPLHF
TRBV29-1	NA	NA	TRBJ2-5	TGCAGCGTTAAAGGGCAGGCCCAGTACTTC	CSVKGQAQYF
TRBV11-2	once	NA	TRBJ1-2	TGTGCCAGCAGCTTAGGATGGGCCAACTATGGCTACACCTTC	CASSLGWANYGYTF
TRBV21-1	NA	NA	TRBJ2-7	TGTGCCAGCAGACCCGGGACAGGGAATAACGAGCAGTACTTC	CASRPGTGNNEQYF
TRBV29-1	NA	NA	TRBJ1-2	TGCAGCGTTGACTGGGGGGCCCCTAACTATGGCTACACCTTC	CSVDWGAPNYGYTF
TRBV6-5	once	NA	TRBJ2-5	TGTGCCAGCCGGCCGGGATGGGGCCAAGAGACCCAGTACTTC	CASRPGWGQETQYF
TRBV7-3	NA	TRBD1	TRBJ2-5	TGTGCCAGCGCTCCGACCGGGACAGGGGAGACCCAGTACTTC	CASAPTGTGETQYF
TRBV29-1	NA	NA	TRBJ2-7	TGCAGCGTGTTTTACAGCCCCGAACCGCCCGATTACGAGCAGTACTTC	CSVFYSPEPPDYEQYF
TRBV4-3	NA	NA	TRBJ1-4	TGCGCCAGCAGCCAAGTGCACTATGAAAAACTGTTTTTT	CASSQVHYEKLFF
TRBV29-1	NA	TRBD2	TRBJ2-1	TGCAGCGCTGCTCCGGGACTAGCGGAATCCTACAATGAGCAGTTCTTC	CSAAPGLAESYNEQFF
TRBV5-4	NA	NA	TRBJ1-2	TGTGCCAGCAGCCACCGGGAAAACTATGGCTACACCTTC	CASSHRENYGYTF
TRBV6-2/TRBV6-3	NA	TRBD1	TRBJ2-7	TGTGCCAGCACCCAGACTCGGACAGGTACCTGGGAGCAGTACTTC	CASTQTRTGTWEQYF
TRBV30	NA	TRBD2	TRBJ2-3	TGTGCCTGGACGGGGGGGGTAGCGGGGCCTCCTAGCACAGATACGCAGTATTTT	CAWTGGVAGPPSTDTQYF
TRBV29-1	NA	NA	TRBJ2-7	TGCAGCGTTGCCCTCAACGCCAAATACGAGCAGTACTTC	CSVALNAKYEQYF
TRBV9	NA	NA	TRBJ1-4	TGTGCCAGCAGCGTAGACGGGGGTCTTTCAACTAATGAAAAACTGTTTTTT	CASSVDGGLSTNEKLFF
TRBV6-1	NA	NA	TRBJ1-2	TGTGCCAGCAGTGAAGGACGAATGAGGGTTTATGGCTACACCTTC	CASSEGRMRVYGYTF
TRBV9	NA	NA	TRBJ1-1	TGTGCCAGCAGCGCCCTGAGAGAGGAACGAGGGGCTTTCTTT	CASSALREERGAFF
TRBV30	NA	NA	TRBJ2-6	TGTGCCTGGAGTGGTGGGGCCAACGTCCTGACTTTC	CAWSGGANVLTF
TRBV29-1	once	TRBD1	TRBJ2-7	TGCAGCGTTGTGGGAGGACAGGGCTACGAGCAGTACTTC	CSVVGGQGYEQYF
TRBV2	NA	TRBD1	TRBJ1-6	TGTGCCAGCATGAGAGGAGGGACAGGGGATAATTCACCCCTCCACTTT	CASMRGGTGDNSPLHF
TRBV29-1	NA	NA	TRBJ2-3	TGCAGCGTTGAGCGGACCACAGATACGCAGTATTTT	CSVERTTDTQYF
TRBV27	NA	TRBD1	TRBJ1-1	TGTGCCAGCAGTCGGACACAGGGGCGAACTGAAGCTTTCTTT	CASSRTQGRTEAFF
TRBV7-9	NA	NA	TRBJ2-1	TGTGCCAGCAGCCGACGTGACAGTTATGAGCAGTTCTTC	CASSRRDSYEQFF
TRBV24-1	NA	NA	TRBJ2-1	TGTGCCACCAGTGATACTTCTTGGCCTAATGAGCAGTTCTTC	CATSDTSWPNEQFF
TRBV9	few	NA	TRBJ1-6	TGTGCCAGCAGCGGGGACGGTGACGGATCACCCCTCCACTTT	CASSGDGDGSPLHF
TRBV29-1	NA	TRBD1	TRBJ2-2	TGCAGTTACGACAGGGGCCTAAGGGAGCTGTTTTTT	CSYDRGLRELFF
TRBV29-1	once	NA	TRBJ1-2	TGCAGCGTTGATAGTGGGCCCGGCTACACCTTC	CSVDSGPGYTF
TRBV9	NA	NA	TRBJ2-5	TGTGCCAGCAGCGTAGTCGGCGGACAAGAGACCCAGTACTTC	CASSVVGGQETQYF
TRBV29-1	NA	NA	TRBJ2-3	TGCAGCGTGGGGACTGGAATCACAGATACGCAGTATTTT	CSVGTGITDTQYF
TRBV3-1	NA	TRBD1	TRBJ2-7	TGTGCCAGCAGCCATGGGGACAGGGGGATCTACGAGCAGTACTTC	CASSHGDRGIYEQYF
TRBV19	NA	TRBD1	TRBJ2-5	TGTGCCAGTAGTATAGCACAGGGGTTGGAGACCCAGTACTTC	CASSIAQGLETQYF
TRBV4-1	NA	NA	TRBJ2-1	TGCGCCAGCAGCCAAGAAGGTCCACCCGACAATGAGCAGTTCTTC	CASSQEGPPDNEQFF
TRBV4-1	NA	TRBD1	TRBJ2-5	TGCGCCAGCAGCCTAAACCCGGGACAGGAGGAGACCCAGTACTTC	CASSLNPGQEETQYF
TRBV7-9	once	NA	TRBJ2-5	TGTGCCAGCAGCTCCCCGTGGGGAACGGAACCCTTGGGGACCCAGTACTTC	CASSSPWGTEPLGTQYF
TRBV20-1	NA	TRBD1	TRBJ2-3	TGCAGTGCTAGAGATCACAGTGGGACAGGGTCAGATACGCAGTATTTT	CSARDHSGTGSDTQYF
TRBV28	few	NA	TRBJ2-5	TGTGCCAGCAGTTTACCCTTAGAGACCCAGTACTTC	CASSLPLETQYF
TRBV11-2	NA	TRBD2	TRBJ2-6	TGTGCCAGCAGCTTAGAGGGGAATAGCGGGGGGCTAAGCTCTGGGGCCAACGTCCTGACTTTC	CASSLEGNSGGLSSGANVLTF
TRBV7-6	NA	TRBD2	TRBJ2-3	TGTGCCAGCAGCTTTTTTGCGGGGGGAAACCCCACAGATACGCAGTATTTT	CASSFFAGGNPTDTQYF
TRBV7-8	NA	TRBD2	TRBJ2-1	TGTGCCAGCAGCTTAAGGACTAGCTCCGGCGATGAGCAGTTCTTC	CASSLRTSSGDEQFF
TRBV29-1	NA	NA	TRBJ2-1	TGCAGCGCCGAGGGGGGCGGGGAGAGATACAATGAGCAGTTCTTC	CSAEGGGERYNEQFF
TRBV20-1	once	NA	TRBJ2-3	TGCAGTGCTAGAGATTCTGGAGCATCACAGGCCGATACGCAGTGTTTT	CSARDSGASQADTQCF
TRBV18	NA	NA	TRBJ2-4	TGTGCCAGCTCACTAACCGGCAGCCGGTCGGGTTCTAGCAAAAACATTCAGTACTTC	CASSLTGSRSGSSKNIQYF
TRBV3-1	NA	TRBD2	TRBJ2-1	TGTGCCAGCAGCCAGGGAAGGTCCGGGGGGGCGGTCAATGAGCAGTTCTTC	CASSQGRSGGAVNEQFF
TRBV29-1	NA	TRBD1	TRBJ1-2	TGCAGCGTTGAAGGTTACAACAGGGGGCCGGATGGCTACACCTTC	CSVEGYNRGPDGYTF
TRBV20-1	NA	TRBD1	TRBJ1-6	TGCAGTGCTAGACCCTCCGGGACAGCCAATTCACCCCTCCACTTT	CSARPSGTANSPLHF
TRBV20-1	NA	TRBD2	TRBJ2-5	TGCAGTGCTAGAGGCCCGCCCGAGGGCGGGGGGCCCCCGGCCCAGTACTTC	CSARGPPEGGGPPAQYF
TRBV20-1	NA	NA	TRBJ1-3	TGCAGTGCGGTGGAACTGAGTGGAAACACCATATATTTT	CSAVELSGNTIYF
TRBV19	NA	TRBD2	TRBJ2-1	TGTGCCAGTAGGGAAAGGGCTAGCGGGGGGCCTTACAATGAGCAGTTCTTC	CASRERASGGPYNEQFF
TRBV29-1	NA	TRBD1	TRBJ2-7	TGCAGCGTTTTCTGGGACAGGGACTACGAGCAGTACTTC	CSVFWDRDYEQYF
TRBV9	NA	NA	TRBJ1-5	TGTGCCAGCAGCGTAGAAGGGGCTCTGGGCAATCAGCCCCAGCATTTT	CASSVEGALGNQPQHF
TRBV28	NA	NA	TRBJ1-1	TGTGCCAGCAGTTTCGGCGAGAACACTGAAGCTTTCTTT	CASSFGENTEAFF
TRBV27	NA	TRBD1	TRBJ2-7	TGTGCCAGCAGTCCCGGACAGGGATTCTACGAGCAGTACTTC	CASSPGQGFYEQYF
TRBV11-2	NA	TRBD2	TRBJ2-1	TGTGCCAGCAGCCCCTCGGGACTAGCGGGGGGTAGGTTCTTC	CASSPSGLAGGRFF
TRBV15	NA	NA	TRBJ2-1	TGTGCCACCAGTAGTTCGGTAAACAATGAGCAGTTCTTC	CATSSSVNNEQFF